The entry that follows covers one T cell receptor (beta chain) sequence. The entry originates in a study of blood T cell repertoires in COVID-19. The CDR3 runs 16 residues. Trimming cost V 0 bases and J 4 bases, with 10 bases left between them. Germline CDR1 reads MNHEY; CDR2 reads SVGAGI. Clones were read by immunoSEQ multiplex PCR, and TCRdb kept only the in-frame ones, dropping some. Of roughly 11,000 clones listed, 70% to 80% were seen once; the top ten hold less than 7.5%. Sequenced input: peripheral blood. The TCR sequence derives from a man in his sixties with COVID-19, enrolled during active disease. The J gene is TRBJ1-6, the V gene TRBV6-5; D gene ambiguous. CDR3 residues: CASSYSMYSYNSPLHF. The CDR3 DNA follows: TGTGCCAGCAGTTACTCGATGTACAGTTATAATTCACCCCTCCACTTT.